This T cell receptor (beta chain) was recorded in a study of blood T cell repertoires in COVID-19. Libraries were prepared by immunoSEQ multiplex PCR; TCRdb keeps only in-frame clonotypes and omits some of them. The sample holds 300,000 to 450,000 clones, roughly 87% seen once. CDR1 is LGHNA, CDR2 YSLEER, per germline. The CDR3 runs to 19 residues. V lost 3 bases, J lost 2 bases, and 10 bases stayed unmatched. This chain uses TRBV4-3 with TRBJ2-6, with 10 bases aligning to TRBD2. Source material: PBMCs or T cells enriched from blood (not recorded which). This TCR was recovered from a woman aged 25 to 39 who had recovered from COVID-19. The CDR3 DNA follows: TGCGCCAGCAGCCACGAGACGAGCGGGGGGGCTGCTGGGGCCAACGTCCTGACTTTC. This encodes CASSHETSGGAAGANVLTF.